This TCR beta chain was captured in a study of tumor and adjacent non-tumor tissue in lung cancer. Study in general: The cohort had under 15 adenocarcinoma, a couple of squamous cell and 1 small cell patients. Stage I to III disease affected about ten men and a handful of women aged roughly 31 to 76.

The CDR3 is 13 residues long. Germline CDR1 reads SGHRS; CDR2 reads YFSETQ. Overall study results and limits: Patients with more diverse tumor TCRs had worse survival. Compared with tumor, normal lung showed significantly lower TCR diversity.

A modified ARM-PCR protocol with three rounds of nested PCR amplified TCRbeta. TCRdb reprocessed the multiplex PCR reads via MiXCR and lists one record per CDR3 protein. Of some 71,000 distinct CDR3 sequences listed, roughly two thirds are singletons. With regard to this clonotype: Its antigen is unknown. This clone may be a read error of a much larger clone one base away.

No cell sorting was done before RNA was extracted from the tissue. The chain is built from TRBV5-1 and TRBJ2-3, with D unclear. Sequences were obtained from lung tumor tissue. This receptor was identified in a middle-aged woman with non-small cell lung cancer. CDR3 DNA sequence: TGCGCCAGCAGCTCAAGTAGCACAGTTACGCAGTATTTT. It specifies CASSSSSTVTQYF.